The 31 T cell receptor beta chains below all came from one sample that was sequenced in a study of T-cell memory formation after mild COVID-19. TCRdb re-derived calls from the 5' RACE reads in MiXCR, one entry per CDR3 protein. Of 380,000 or so distinct CDR3 sequences listed, about an eighth were seen once; the top ten hold 22%. Sequenced material: PBMCs or a T cell subset sorted from them (not recorded which). These receptors all come from a man aged 18 to 30 who had mild COVID-19 (a few samples of this study predate the infection). Cell type and time point are not known.

The chain is built from TRBV7-2 and TRBJ2-5, with 13 bases aligning to TRBD2. J was trimmed by 2 bases and V by 4 bases; bases with no gene match: 10. From germline, CDR1 is SGHTA and CDR2 FQGNSA. This CDR3 is 18 amino acids long. The CDR3 DNA follows: TGTGCCAGCAGCTCATTCCGCGGACTAGCGGGGGAGCAAGAGACCCAGTACTTC. This translates into CASSSFRGLAGEQETQYF. The variable domain in full, with the rest retrieved from reference TRBV7-2 and TRBJ2-5, is GAGVSQSPSNKVTEKGKDVELRCDPISGHTALYWYRQSLGQGLEFLIYFQGNSAPDKSGLPSDRFSAERTGGSVSTLTIQRTQQEDSAVYLCASSSFRGLAGEQETQYFGPGTRLLVL.

J is TRBJ2-4 and V is TRBV6-9, with D maybe TRBD2 (7 bases). The CDR3 length is 15 residues. V gave up 6 bases and J gave up 3 bases, with 15 bases separating them. Germline assignment: CDR1 MNHGY and CDR2 SVAAGI. The CDR3 DNA is TGTGCCAGCAGGGGGGGGGCCTGTGACAAAAACATTCAGTACTTC. As protein: CASRGGACDKNIQYF.

This clonotype was seen ten or more times. The V call is TRBV20-1, the J call TRBJ2-1; 10 nucleotides align to TRBD2. CDR1 is DFQATT, CDR2 SNEGSKA, per germline (reference sequence). CDR3 length equals 14 residues. The V gene end was trimmed by 2 bases and the J gene end by 4 bases; junction bases not matched to a gene: 2. CDR3 sequence: CSARLAGAYNEQFF. The CDR3 nucleotides are TGCAGTGCTAGACTAGCGGGGGCATACAATGAGCAGTTCTTC.

This clonotype was found a few times. The chain combines TRBV9 with TRBJ2-1, with 8 bases lining up with TRBD2. The CDR3 spans 15 residues. Germline lookup yields CDR1 SGDLS and CDR2 YYNGEE. With 1 base clipped from V and 8 bases from J, the junction kept 8 bases outside the gene matches. This chain's CDR3 is CASSVSPQAGDEQFF. The CDR3 DNA follows: TGTGCCAGCAGCGTATCACCCCAAGCGGGGGATGAGCAGTTCTTC.

This clonotype was recorded a few times. The chain has TRBV3-1 and TRBJ2-4; 8 nucleotides line up with TRBD2. Germline CDR1 and CDR2: LGHDT and YNNKEL (reference sequence). The CDR3 sequence is 15 residues long. V was clipped by 3 bases and J by 7 bases; unmatched bases: 8. The CDR3 bases are TGTGCCAGCAGCCAGACGGGGGGGGCGATGAACATTCAGTACTTC. It yields the protein CASSQTGGAMNIQYF.

This clonotype was picked up many times. J is TRBJ2-3 and V is TRBV10-2, with 8 bases fitting TRBD2. After removal of 9 bases from V and 2 bases from J, the junction contained 7 bases not matched to a gene. Looked up from germline, CDR1 is WSHSY and CDR2 is SAAADI. The CDR3 extends over 14 amino acids. The CDR3 here is CASKERGNTDTQYF. In DNA form, the CDR3 reads TGCGCCAGTAAAGAGCGGGGGAACACAGATACGCAGTATTTT.

The chain carries TRBV5-1 and TRBJ2-1, with 7 bases identical to TRBD2. CDR1 and CDR2 from the germline V gene are SGHRS and YFSETQ. Germline trimming cut 0 bases from V and 0 bases from J; bases unmatched to any gene: 6. The CDR3 is made up of 17 amino acids. Here the CDR3 reads CASSLARGVPSYNEQFF. CDR3 in DNA: TGCGCCAGCAGCTTGGCCCGGGGGGTACCCTCCTACAATGAGCAGTTCTTC. Combining the CDR3 with reference TRBV5-1 and TRBJ2-1 gives the whole variable domain KAGVTQTPRYLIKTRGQQVTLSCSPISGHRSVSWYQQTPGQGLQFLFEYFSETQRNKGNFPGRFSGRQFSNSRSEMNVSTLELGDSALYLCASSLARGVPSYNEQFFGPGTRLTVL.

This clonotype appeared many times. The chain combines TRBV7-9 with TRBJ1-5; D is uncertain. CDR1 and CDR2 (germline): SEHNR, FQNEAQ (reference sequence). Trimming took 5 bases from V and 3 from J, leaving 11 bases between them. CDR3 length: 14 residues. The CDR3 region has the DNA TGTGCCAGCAGCCGACCCGAAAACAATCAGCCCCAGCATTTT. Amino acids: CASSRPENNQPQHF.

This chain uses TRBV29-1 with TRBJ1-2, with D unclear. The CDR3 is made up of 12 amino acids. V lost 4 bases and J 3 bases, leaving 9 bases between the germline ends. CDR1 and CDR2 (germline): SQVTM, ANQGSEA. CDR3 bases: TGCAGCGTTGTAGAGCGTGACTATGGCTACACCTTC. Translating gives CSVVERDYGYTF. Complete variable domain (other parts from reference TRBV29-1 and TRBJ1-2): SAVISQKPSRDICQRGTSLTIQCQVDSQVTMMFWYRQQPGQSLTLIATANQGSEATYESGFVIDKFPISRPNLTFSTLTVSNMSPEDSSIYLCSVVERDYGYTFGSGTRLTVV.

The rearrangement uses TRBV4-1 and TRBJ2-1, with TRBD2 matching 11 bases. The CDR3 spans 17 residues. CDR1 is MGHRA, CDR2 YSYEKL, per germline. V shed 0 bases, J shed 6 bases, and the junction held 7 bases outside the gene matches. DNA for the CDR3: TGCGCCAGCAGCCAAGATTGGCTAGCGGGGGGTCTCAATGAGCAGTTCTTC. It encodes CASSQDWLAGGLNEQFF.

This clonotype has a count of ten or more. The V gene is TRBV6-2 or TRBV6-3, the J gene TRBJ1-2, with D tentatively TRBD1 (6 bases). The V and J ends lost 6 bases and 4 bases respectively, with 21 bases between them. The length of the CDR3 is 16 residues. Germline values: CDR1 MNHEY, CDR2 SVGEGT. CDR3 sequence: CASSQDGTTGFYGYTF. Here the CDR3 DNA reads TGTGCCAGCAGCCAAGACGGGACAACGGGCTTCTATGGCTACACCTTC.

This sequence joins TRBV5-1 and TRBJ1-1, with 10 bases aligning to TRBD1. CDR3 size: 17 residues. Trimming took 5 bases from V and 4 from J; bases not matched to a gene: 14. In germline, CDR1 is SGHRS, CDR2 YFSETQ. The CDR3 DNA sequence: TGCGCCAGCAGTCCCGGGACAGGGGCCTCCCTAACCACTGAAGCTTTCTTT. It specifies CASSPGTGASLTTEAFF.

This clonotype was found a few times. The chain couples TRBV6-5 to TRBJ1-1; a weak D match, TRBD1 (5 bases). The CDR3 is made up of 14 amino acids. Trimming removed 4 bases at V and 3 bases at J, with 12 bases between. Per germline, CDR1 MNHEY and CDR2 SVGAGI. The CDR3 spells CASSLGLGDTEAFF. The CDR3 region has the DNA TGTGCCAGCAGTTTGGGACTAGGGGACACTGAAGCTTTCTTT.

The rearrangement links TRBV27 to TRBJ1-4; 8 bases match TRBD1. Losses at the gene ends were 2 bases for V and 3 bases for J; bases not matched to a gene: 8. The CDR3 is made up of 17 amino acids. In germline, CDR1 is MNHEY, CDR2 SMNVEV (reference sequence). The CDR3 DNA reads as TGTGCCAGCAGTTTACGGGGCAGGGGGCATCCTAATGAAAAACTGTTTTTT. It specifies CASSLRGRGHPNEKLFF.

This clonotype was counted only a few times. The chain uses TRBV12-2 and TRBJ1-2. TRBV12-2 is a pseudogene. This CDR3 contains 12 residues. The CDR3 is CASRPSGCGYTF. For the CDR3, the DNA is TGTGCAAGTCGCCCCAGTGGGTGCGGCTACACCTTC.

V and J are TRBV20-1 and TRBJ1-3, with unresolved D. This CDR3 is built from 13 residues. Germline V lookup: CDR1 DFQATT, CDR2 SNEGSKA (reference sequence). The V end lost 3 bases, the J end lost 4 bases, and 10 bases lay between the germline ends. This CDR3 reads CSASRSGGNTIYF. The CDR3 DNA reads TGCAGTGCTAGTCGCTCCGGAGGAAACACCATATATTTT.

This clonotype was seen a few times. The chain is built from TRBV5-4 and TRBJ2-3; 7 bases agree with TRBD1. The CDR3 is made up of 15 amino acids. Trimming at V came to 4 bases and at J to 4 bases, leaving 9 bases not matched to a gene. The germline V gene encodes CDR1 SGHNT and CDR2 YYREEE (reference sequence). CDR3 DNA: TGTGCCAGCAGCCTCGAACAGGGGCAGGCAGATACGCAGTATTTT. Protein: CASSLEQGQADTQYF.

V is TRBV7-8 and J is TRBJ1-5; D ambiguous. CDR1 and CDR2 (germline): SGHVS, FQNEAQ. The length of the CDR3 is 13 residues. V was shortened by 5 bases and J by 5 bases, with 10 bases between the two germline ends. CDR3 DNA sequence: TGTGCCAGCAGCCGACTTATGGATCAGCCCCAGCATTTT. Amino acids: CASSRLMDQPQHF.

As to this clonotype: An end of the junction does not agree with germline; a read error may underlie this. The rearrangement uses TRBV7-8 and TRBJ1-5, with D uncertain. Per germline, CDR1 SGHVS and CDR2 FQNEAQ. This CDR3 is 13 amino acids long. Here the CDR3 DNA reads TGTGCCAGCAGCTTAGGGTGGGGTCAGCCCCAGCAATTT. The encoded protein is CASSLGWGQPQQF.

This clonotype has only a few counts. V and J are TRBV5-1 and TRBJ2-1; TRBD1 matches at 11 bases. The J segment lost 8 bases and the V segment lost 0 bases, leaving 4 bases of the junction unmatched. CDR1 is SGHRS, CDR2 YFSETQ, per germline. The CDR3 is made up of 15 amino acids. CDR3 in DNA: TGCGCCAGCAGCTTGGAGGGACAGGGGGGGGATGAGCAGTTCTTC. It is translated as CASSLEGQGGDEQFF.

The chain combines TRBV29-1 with TRBJ1-2; D is undetermined. V was cut by 0 bases and J by 4 bases, with 12 bases left in between. CDR1 SQVTM and CDR2 ANQGSEA come from the germline V gene. The CDR3 is 14 residues long. CDR3 sequence: CSVEDGGLGYGYTF. CDR3 coding DNA: TGCAGCGTTGAAGATGGAGGACTCGGCTATGGCTACACCTTC. Based on the CDR3 plus reference TRBV29-1 and TRBJ1-2, the full variable domain is SAVISQKPSRDICQRGTSLTIQCQVDSQVTMMFWYRQQPGQSLTLIATANQGSEATYESGFVIDKFPISRPNLTFSTLTVSNMSPEDSSIYLCSVEDGGLGYGYTFGSGTRLTVV.

The V call is TRBV11-2, the J call TRBJ2-7; the D gene is possibly TRBD1 (6 bases). V was cut by 5 bases and J by 7 bases, with 18 bases left in between. There are 14 residues in the CDR3. The V gene's germline CDR1 is SGHAT and CDR2 FQNNGV. CDR3 sequence (DNA): TGTGCCAGCAGCGCACCGGGACACGGGCTGGAGCAGTACTTC. This translates into CASSAPGHGLEQYF.

This clonotype has a handful of counts. The chain combines TRBV12-3 or TRBV12-4 with TRBJ2-3, with TRBD1 matching 8 bases. This CDR3 comprises 18 residues. V lost 6 bases to trimming and J lost 0 bases; unmatched junction nucleotides: 14. The CDR3 nucleotides read TGTGCCAGCAGCGCGACAGGGGAGAACCACCAAAGCACAGATACGCAGTATTTT. This sequence encodes CASSATGENHQSTDTQYF.

This clonotype was observed a few times. CDR3 protein: CASSQVGFTDTQYF. CDR3 coding DNA: TGTGCCAGCAGCCAAGTTGGGTTCACAGATACGCAGTATTTT. The rearrangement joins TRBV3-1 to TRBJ2-3, with D unresolved. CDR1 LGHDT and CDR2 YNNKEL come from the germline V gene (reference sequence). V was shortened by 1 base and J by 2 bases, with 7 bases between the two germline ends. This CDR3 is 14 amino acids long.

The gene calls are TRBV5-6 and TRBJ1-1, with unresolved D. This CDR3 is built from 13 residues. The germline V gene has CDR1 SGHDT and CDR2 YYEEEE. Deletions cut 1 base from V and 5 bases from J, with 9 bases between. CDR3: CASSLFFQTEAFF. CDR3 in DNA: TGTGCCAGCAGCTTGTTCTTCCAGACTGAAGCTTTCTTT.

This clonotype was picked up one time. This CDR3 is CASSLETEGTSEQYF. DNA of the CDR3: TGTGCCAGCAGTTTAGAGACAGAGGGTACGTCGGAGCAGTACTTC. The V gene is TRBV12-3 or TRBV12-4, the J gene TRBJ2-7, with D tentatively TRBD1 or TRBD2 (5 bases each). This CDR3 is built from 15 residues. V was shortened by 1 base and J by 7 bases, with 17 bases between the two germline ends.

This clonotype showed up just a few times. The CDR3 bases are TGCGCCAGCAGCCAAGATCGGTCGCGACCGAGCTCCTACGAGCAGTACTTC. Protein sequence: CASSQDRSRPSSYEQYF. The chain has TRBV4-1 and TRBJ2-7; D gene unclear. The V gene lost 0 bases and the J gene lost 0 bases, with 15 bases spanning the gap. Germline-derived CDR1 and CDR2 are MGHRA and YSYEKL. The CDR3 totals 17 residues.

The chain recombines TRBV4-3 with TRBJ2-7, with D hard to call. The CDR3 loop spans 14 amino acids. Between the trimmed V and J ends, which lost 0 bases and 4 bases, there was a span of 10 bases. Germline V gives CDR1 LGHNA, CDR2 YSLEER. CDR3 bases: TGCGCCAGCAGCCAAGAATATGTGACTTACGAGCAGTACTTC. It codes for CASSQEYVTYEQYF.

This clonotype has just a few counts. This chain links TRBV25-1 with TRBJ1-5, with a tentative D call TRBD1 (5 bases). V dropped 5 bases and J dropped 0 bases, with 17 bases sitting between them. CDR3 length: 17 amino acids. Germline loops: CDR1 MGHDK, CDR2 SYGVNS. CDR3 DNA sequence: TGTGCCAGCAGTCCGGCAGGCCGGGGGTATAGCAATCAGCCCCAGCATTTT. Translation: CASSPAGRGYSNQPQHF.

This clonotype was observed many times. The chain links TRBV7-2 to TRBJ1-3; the D gene is possibly TRBD1 (5 bases). This CDR3 contains 16 residues. The V gene's germline CDR1 is SGHTA and CDR2 FQGNSA. V was trimmed by 0 bases and J by 3 bases, leaving 12 bases between them. The CDR3 protein is CASSLAVGAGGNTIYF. CDR3 bases: TGTGCCAGCAGCTTAGCGGTCGGGGCGGGTGGAAACACCATATATTTT.

This clonotype occurred a few times. This chain uses TRBV6-6 with TRBJ1-2; tentative D call: TRBD1 (6 bases). The CDR3 is 16 residues long. V lost 0 bases, J lost 4 bases, and 15 bases lay in between. Germline assignment: CDR1 MNHNY and CDR2 SVGAGI (reference sequence). The CDR3 sequence: CASSYSRDGGFYGYTF. The CDR3 coding sequence is TGTGCCAGCAGTTACTCCCGAGATGGGGGCTTCTATGGCTACACCTTC.